These 18 T cell receptor beta chains originate from one sample sequenced in a study of CD8+ T cells in alopecia areata. Extraction of RNA preceded its reverse transcription into cDNA, which served as the sequencing template. Assay used: immunoSEQ multiplex PCR; TCRdb lists only in-frame clones, some missing. The sample gives around 140,000 clones, about 88% of which show up once; roughly an eighth is in the top ten. The sample's treatment: oral pan-JAK inhibitor, 5-10 mg twice daily. The sequenced sample was CD8+ T cells sorted from blood, obtained at week 4, from a patient treated with tofacitinib. These receptors were obtained from a human donor with alopecia areata.

V gene TRBV30 combines with J gene TRBJ2-7; D is ambiguous. V lost 4 bases, J lost 2 bases, and 15 bases lay in between. The germline gives CDR1 GTSNPN, CDR2 SVGIG (reference sequence). The CDR3 covers 14 residues. The CDR3 bases are TGTGCCTGGATGCATATTTGGGAACCCTACGAGCAGTACTTC. It is translated as CAWMHIWEPYEQYF.

The V gene is TRBV5-6, the J gene TRBJ2-7; 7 nucleotides line up with TRBD2. CDR1 SGHDT and CDR2 YYEEEE come from the germline V gene. The CDR3 runs to 13 residues. The junction had 8 bases not matched to a gene; V was cut back by 5 bases and J by 6 bases. CDR3 in amino acids: CASSNGLDSEQYF. CDR3 nucleotides: TGTGCCAGCAGTAACGGACTAGACTCCGAGCAGTACTTC.

The J gene is TRBJ2-3, the V gene TRBV6-1, with a possible D match to TRBD2 (5 bases). CDR3 size: 14 residues. Trimming removed 4 bases from V and 6 bases from J, with 14 bases in between. Looked up from germline, CDR1 is MNHNS and CDR2 is SASEGT. The chain's CDR3 is CASSAGPGWDTQYF. The CDR3 region has the DNA TGTGCCAGCAGTGCGGGCCCGGGGTGGGATACGCAGTATTTT.

There are a few counts of this clone. The rearrangement uses TRBV29-1 and TRBJ2-7; D is possibly TRBD1 (5 bases). Germline CDR1 and CDR2: SQVTM and ANQGSEA. V was trimmed by 2 bases and J by 6 bases, leaving 17 bases between them. The CDR3 has 14 amino acids. In DNA form, the CDR3 reads TGCAGCGTTGAAATTCCAGGGCTGCTCTCCGAGCAGTACTTC. As protein: CSVEIPGLLSEQYF.

The genes are TRBV9 and TRBJ2-1, with TRBD1 identical over 9 bases. This CDR3 has 16 amino acids. V shed 2 bases and J 4 bases; nucleotides not matched to a gene: 7. From germline, CDR1 is SGDLS and CDR2 YYNGEE. The CDR3 region has the DNA TGTGCCAGCAGCGTCCCCGGGACAGGGCTGTACAATGAGCAGTTCTTC. Its protein is CASSVPGTGLYNEQFF.

About this clone itself: The junction departs from germline at one end; a sequencing error may be responsible. This sequence joins TRBV4-1 and TRBJ2-3, with 10 bases lining up with TRBD2. CDR3 length equals 13 residues. From germline, CDR1 is MGHRA and CDR2 YSYEKL. The CDR3 loop is CASSQDLAGAQGF. In nucleotides, the CDR3 is TGCGCCAGCAGCCAAGATCTAGCGGGGGCCCAGGGTTTT.

J is TRBJ2-7 and V is TRBV28, with no clear D. Trimming pared 4 bases from V and 5 bases from J, leaving 6 bases between. This CDR3 has 11 residues. Germline assignment: CDR1 MDHEN and CDR2 SYDVKM. The CDR3 region is CASSSRHEQYF. CDR3 coding DNA: TGTGCCAGCAGTTCCCGCCACGAGCAGTACTTC.

The chain uses TRBV7-9 and TRBJ2-3; D unclear. The CDR3 is 13 residues long. Trimming took 1 base from V and 3 from J, leaving 5 bases between them. Per the germline V gene, CDR1 is SEHNR and CDR2 is FQNEAQ (reference sequence). The CDR3 loop is CASSLGGTDTQYF. CDR3 nucleotide sequence: TGTGCCAGCAGCTTAGGGGGAACAGATACGCAGTATTTT.

This chain links TRBV30 with TRBJ1-1, with 7 bases that match TRBD1. Germline assignment: CDR1 GTSNPN and CDR2 SVGIG (reference sequence). V shed 4 bases, J shed 1 base, and the junction held 6 bases outside the gene matches. This CDR3 region has 14 residues. In nucleotides, the CDR3 is TGTGCCTGGACGGGGTACAGGGGGAACACTGAAGCTTTCTTT. Translation: CAWTGYRGNTEAFF. Variable domain in full (rest from reference TRBV30 and TRBJ1-1): SQTIHQWPATLVQPVGSPLSLECTVEGTSNPNLYWYRQAAGRGLQLLFYSVGIGQISSEVPQNLSASRPQDRQFILSSKKLLLSDSGFYLCAWTGYRGNTEAFFGQGTRLTVV.

This clone showed up just a few times. V usage is TRBV6-5 and J usage is TRBJ2-7, with 11 bases that match TRBD1. The CDR3 spans 13 residues. Per the germline V gene, CDR1 is MNHEY and CDR2 is SVGAGI. With V trimmed by 2 bases and J by 6 bases, 0 bases remained unmatched. CDR3 loop: CASSYGTGGEQYF. CDR3 DNA sequence: TGTGCCAGCAGTTACGGGACAGGGGGCGAGCAGTACTTC.

In the case of this clone: At the DNA level, this CDR3 is encoded by other sequences in the same sample as well. V usage is TRBV5-1 and J usage is TRBJ2-7, with D uncertain. Trimming pared 0 bases from V and 2 bases from J, leaving 6 bases between. This CDR3 contains 13 residues. CDR1 is SGHRS, CDR2 YFSETQ, per germline. DNA for the CDR3: TGCGCCAGCAGCTTGGAACTTACCTACGAGCAGTACTTC. Translating gives CASSLELTYEQYF.

The chain carries TRBV29-1 and TRBJ2-1; 7 bases are shared with TRBD1. The CDR3 spans 13 residues. CDR1 and CDR2 (germline): SQVTM, ANQGSEA. J was trimmed by 4 bases and V by 4 bases; bases with no gene match: 4. This CDR3 is CSVVRQGYNEQFF. CDR3 DNA: TGCAGCGTTGTTCGACAGGGATACAATGAGCAGTTCTTC.

This chain connects TRBV6-1 to TRBJ1-4; 9 bases map to TRBD1. The CDR3 is 13 residues long. The trim removed 6 bases at V and 8 bases at J, leaving 4 bases unmatched. Germline-derived CDR1 and CDR2 are MNHNS and SASEGT. In DNA form, the CDR3 reads TGTGCCAGCAGGGGACAGGGTGGAGAAAAACTGTTTTTT. Amino acid sequence: CASRGQGGEKLFF.

The chain links TRBV2 to TRBJ1-2; the match to TRBD1 covers 12 bases. Per germline, CDR1 SNHLY and CDR2 FYNNEI. V was pared by 7 bases and J by 6 bases, with 6 bases of the junction left unmatched. CDR3 length: 14 amino acids. CDR3 amino acids: CASIPGQGANGYTF. The CDR3 DNA follows: TGTGCCAGCATCCCGGGACAGGGGGCGAATGGCTACACCTTC.

The V and J genes are TRBV30 and TRBJ2-7, with unresolved D. Looked up from germline, CDR1 is GTSNPN and CDR2 is SVGIG (reference sequence). Trimming cost V 2 bases and J 2 bases, with 10 bases left between them. This CDR3 has 13 amino acids. CDR3 coding DNA: TGTGCCTGGAGTAGTGGGCTAGCCTACGAGCAGTACTTC. Protein sequence: CAWSSGLAYEQYF.

This clone was detected once. Other DNA sequences in the sample encode the same CDR3. The gene calls are TRBV27 and TRBJ1-1; 7 bases match TRBD1. Germline CDR1 MNHEY, CDR2 SMNVEV (reference sequence). After removal of 0 bases from V and 5 bases from J, the junction contained 6 bases not matched to a gene. There are 15 residues in the CDR3. The CDR3 nucleotides read TGTGCCAGCAGTTTATCGGGCAGGGGGGGGACTGAAGCTTTCTTT. Amino acid sequence: CASSLSGRGGTEAFF.

The V call is TRBV2, the J call TRBJ2-3, with a possible D match to TRBD2 (5 bases). Trimming left V 8 bases short and J 0 bases short, with 18 bases between. This CDR3 is 16 amino acids long. The germline V gene has CDR1 SNHLY and CDR2 FYNNEI. CDR3 protein: CASPFVRAASTDTQYF. The CDR3 DNA sequence: TGTGCCAGCCCATTCGTTCGAGCGGCTAGCACAGATACGCAGTATTTT.

This chain joins TRBV2 and TRBJ2-3, with TRBD1 matching over 7 bases. The CDR3 consists of 15 residues. The V and J ends lost 3 bases and 4 bases, in that order; junction bases with no gene match: 7. From germline, CDR1 is SNHLY and CDR2 FYNNEI. CDR3 nucleotides: TGTGCCAGCAGTGATACGCAGGGGGTTTCAGATACGCAGTATTTT. Its protein product is CASSDTQGVSDTQYF.